This TCR beta chain was profiled in a study of OX40 agonist ivuxolimab in advanced cancers. Whole-study context: Partial responses were achieved by three patients, of whom one had hepatocellular carcinoma and two had cutaneous melanoma.

Findings and caveats of the study: There were, on average, more expanded clones in CD8+ T cells than in CD4+. The study observed clonal expansion of CD4+ and CD8+ blood T cells by week 6 at 0.1 to 3.0 mg/kg.

Remarks on this clone: Antigen: not known.

Sequenced by immunoSEQ multiplex PCR; TCRdb stores in-frame clones only, minus some. The sample lists about 21,000 clones, around 83% seen once, with 30% to 40% in the top ten. The sample in question was CD4+ or CD8+ T cells sorted from blood, obtained in a trial of the OX40 agonist ivuxolimab. The TCR was taken from an adult with an advanced solid tumor such as melanoma, head and neck, liver or kidney cancer.

This chain's CDR3 is CATTIAGVHEQYF. Written as DNA, the CDR3 is TGTGCCACTACCATCGCAGGAGTGCACGAGCAGTACTTC. This rearrangement joins TRBV5-6 to TRBJ2-7; D unclear. This CDR3 has 13 residues. V was shortened by 9 bases and J by 5 bases, with 18 bases between the two germline ends. Germline-derived CDR1 and CDR2 are SGHDT and YYEEEE. Drawing the rest from reference TRBV5-6 and TRBJ2-7, the complete variable domain is DAGVTQSPTHLIKTRGQQVTLRCSPKSGHDTVSWYQQALGQGPQFIFQYYEEEERQRGNFPDRFSGHQFPNYSSELNVNALLLGDSALYLCATTIAGVHEQYFGPGTRLTVT.